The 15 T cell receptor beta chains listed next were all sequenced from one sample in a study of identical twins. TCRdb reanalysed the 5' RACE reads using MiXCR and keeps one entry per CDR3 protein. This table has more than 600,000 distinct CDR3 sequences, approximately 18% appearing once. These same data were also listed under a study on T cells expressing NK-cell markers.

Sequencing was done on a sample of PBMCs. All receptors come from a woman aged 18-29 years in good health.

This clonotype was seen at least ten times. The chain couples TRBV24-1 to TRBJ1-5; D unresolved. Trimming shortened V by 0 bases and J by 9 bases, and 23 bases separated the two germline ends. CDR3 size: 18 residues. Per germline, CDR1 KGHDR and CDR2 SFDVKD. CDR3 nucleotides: TGTGCCACCAGTGATTTGCAGCGTTTGGTCGGGGTACCGGGGCCCCAGCATTTT. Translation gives CATSDLQRLVGVPGPQHF.

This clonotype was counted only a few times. The CDR3 sequence: CSAGGAGYSNQPQHF. The CDR3 DNA reads as TGCAGTGCTGGGGGGGCAGGGTATAGCAATCAGCCCCAGCATTTT. The J gene is TRBJ1-5, the V gene TRBV20-1, with a weak D call TRBD1 (6 bases). Trimming took off 5 bases at V and 0 bases at J, with 14 bases between the two ends. The CDR3 is made up of 15 amino acids. Looked up from germline, CDR1 is DFQATT and CDR2 is SNEGSKA (reference sequence).

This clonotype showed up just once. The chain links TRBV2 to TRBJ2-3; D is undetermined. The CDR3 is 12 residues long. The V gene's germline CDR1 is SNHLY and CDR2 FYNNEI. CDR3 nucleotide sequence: TGTGCAGCCTTGCTAACGTCGGATACGCAGTATTTT. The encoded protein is CAALLTSDTQYF.

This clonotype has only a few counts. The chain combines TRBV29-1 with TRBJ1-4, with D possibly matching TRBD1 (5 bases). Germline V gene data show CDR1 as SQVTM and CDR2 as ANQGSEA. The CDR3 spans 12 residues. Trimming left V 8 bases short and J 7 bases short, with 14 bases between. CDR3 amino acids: CSSRDNREKLFF. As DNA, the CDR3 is TGCAGCTCCAGGGATAATCGTGAAAAACTGTTTTTT.

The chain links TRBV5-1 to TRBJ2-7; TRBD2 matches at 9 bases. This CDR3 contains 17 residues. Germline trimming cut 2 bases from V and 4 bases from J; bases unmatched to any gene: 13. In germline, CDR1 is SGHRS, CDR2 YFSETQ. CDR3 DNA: TGCGCCAGCAGCTTACGTCTAGCGGGGACGGGGAAATACGAGCAGTACTTC. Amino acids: CASSLRLAGTGKYEQYF.

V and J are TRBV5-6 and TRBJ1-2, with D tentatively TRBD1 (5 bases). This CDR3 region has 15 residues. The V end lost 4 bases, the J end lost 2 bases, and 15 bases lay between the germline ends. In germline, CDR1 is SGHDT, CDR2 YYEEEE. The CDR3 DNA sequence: TGTGCCAGCAGCGAAATCCTACAGGAGAACTATGGCTACACCTTC. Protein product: CASSEILQENYGYTF.

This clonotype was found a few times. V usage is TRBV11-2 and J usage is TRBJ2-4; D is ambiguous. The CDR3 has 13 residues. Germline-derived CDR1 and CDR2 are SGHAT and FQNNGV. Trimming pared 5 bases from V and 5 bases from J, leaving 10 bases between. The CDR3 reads CASSPTPQNIQYF. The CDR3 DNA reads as TGTGCCAGCAGCCCTACCCCTCAAAACATTCAGTACTTC.

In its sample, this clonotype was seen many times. The CDR3 here is CASNLQTGATHGYTF. The DNA of the CDR3 is TGTGCCAGCAATCTACAGACAGGCGCGACCCATGGCTACACCTTC. This rearrangement joins TRBV12-3 or TRBV12-4 to TRBJ1-2; tentatively, D is TRBD1 (6 bases). The CDR3 consists of 15 residues. V lost 7 bases and J 6 bases, leaving 21 bases between the germline ends.

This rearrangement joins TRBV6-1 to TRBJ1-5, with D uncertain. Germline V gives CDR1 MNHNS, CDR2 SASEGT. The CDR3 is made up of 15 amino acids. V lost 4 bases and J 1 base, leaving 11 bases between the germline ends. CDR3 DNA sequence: TGTGCCAGCAGTGGAGAGCCGAAGAGCAATCAGCCCCAGCATTTT. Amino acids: CASSGEPKSNQPQHF.

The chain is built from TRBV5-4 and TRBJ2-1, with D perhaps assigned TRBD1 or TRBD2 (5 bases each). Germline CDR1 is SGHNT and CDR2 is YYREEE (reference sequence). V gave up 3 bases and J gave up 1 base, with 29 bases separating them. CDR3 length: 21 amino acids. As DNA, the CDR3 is TGTGCCAGCAGCTGGACTGGGGGTTACCGGGGTAAGGTGATATCCTACAATGAGCAGTTCTTC. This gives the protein CASSWTGGYRGKVISYNEQFF.

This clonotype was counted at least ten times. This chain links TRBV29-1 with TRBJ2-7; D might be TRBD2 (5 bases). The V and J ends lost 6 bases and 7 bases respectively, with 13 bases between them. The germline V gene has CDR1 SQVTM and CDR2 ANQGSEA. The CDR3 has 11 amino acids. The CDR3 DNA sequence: TGCAGCGTGACCGGGGAGTGGGAGCAGTACTTC. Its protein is CSVTGEWEQYF.

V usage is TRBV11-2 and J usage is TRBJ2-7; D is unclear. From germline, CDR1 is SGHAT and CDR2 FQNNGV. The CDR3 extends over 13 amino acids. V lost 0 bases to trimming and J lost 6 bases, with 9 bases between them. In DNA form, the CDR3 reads TGTGCCAGCAGCTTAGATCATCGGGTCGAGCAGTACTTC. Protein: CASSLDHRVEQYF.

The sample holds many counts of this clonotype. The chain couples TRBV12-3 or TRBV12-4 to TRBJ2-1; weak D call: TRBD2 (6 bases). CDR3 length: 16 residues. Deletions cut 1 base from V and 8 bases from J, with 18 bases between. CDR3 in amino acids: CASSLDLIGGGDEQFF. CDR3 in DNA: TGTGCCAGCAGTTTAGATCTGATCGGGGGTGGGGATGAGCAGTTCTTC.

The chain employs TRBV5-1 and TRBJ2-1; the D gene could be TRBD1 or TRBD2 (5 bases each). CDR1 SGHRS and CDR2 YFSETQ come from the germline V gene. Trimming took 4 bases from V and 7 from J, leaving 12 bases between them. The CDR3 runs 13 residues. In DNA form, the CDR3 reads TGCGCCAGCAGCGAGGGGACGGGGAATGAGCAGTTCTTC. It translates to CASSEGTGNEQFF.

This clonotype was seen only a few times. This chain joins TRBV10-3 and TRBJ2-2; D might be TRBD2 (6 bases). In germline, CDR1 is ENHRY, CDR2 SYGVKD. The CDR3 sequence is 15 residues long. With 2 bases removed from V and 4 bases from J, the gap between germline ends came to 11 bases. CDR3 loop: CAISENLAFTGELFF. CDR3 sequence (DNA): TGTGCCATCAGTGAGAACCTAGCGTTCACCGGGGAGCTGTTTTTT.